The 21 T cell receptor beta chains listed next were all sequenced from one sample in a study of PD-1 blockade in classical Hodgkin lymphoma. Profiled with immunoSEQ multiplex PCR; TCRdb holds only in-frame clones, not every one. Found here are about 15,000 clones, over 80% of them singletons; the top ten hold 1%. Every patient relapsed after autologous stem cell transplantation, and brentuximab vedotin exposure varied. Negative selection with magnetic separation was used to purify CD4+ T cells from thawed PBMCs. The material was CD4+ T cells from blood, obtained at baseline. The receptors come from a human donor with classical Hodgkin lymphoma.

The chain employs TRBV12-5 and TRBJ2-3; D ambiguous. V was trimmed by 2 bases and J by 4 bases, leaving 10 bases between them. CDR3 length: 14 residues. Germline V gene data show CDR1 as LGHNT and CDR2 as FRNRAP. The CDR3 DNA sequence: TGTGCTAGTGGTTTGCCCCTCTACGCAGATACGCAGTATTTT. This encodes CASGLPLYADTQYF.

The rearrangement joins TRBV27 to TRBJ2-5, with TRBD1 identical over 7 bases. CDR3 length: 17 residues. V lost 2 bases, J lost 6 bases, and 15 bases stayed unmatched. Germline V CDR1 and CDR2: MNHEY, SMNVEV (reference sequence). The CDR3 here is CASSLEARDSQIKTQYF. CDR3 sequence (DNA): TGTGCCAGCAGTTTAGAAGCCCGGGACAGTCAAATAAAGACCCAGTACTTC.

The rearrangement joins TRBV30 to TRBJ1-5; a possible D gene is TRBD1 (6 bases). The CDR3 sequence is 16 residues long. Trimming pared 2 bases from V and 5 bases from J, leaving 19 bases between. Germline lookup yields CDR1 GTSNPN and CDR2 SVGIG (reference sequence). This CDR3 is CAWSPPRGARYQPQHF. The CDR3 nucleotides read TGTGCCTGGAGTCCTCCTCGGGGGGCGCGGTATCAGCCCCAGCATTTT.

This chain joins TRBV5-1 and TRBJ2-3; D ambiguous. The CDR3 is 13 residues long. The V gene lost 0 bases and the J gene lost 1 base, with 3 bases spanning the gap. Germline CDR1 SGHRS, CDR2 YFSETQ. The CDR3, as DNA: TGCGCCAGCAGCTTGGAACGCACAGATACGCAGTATTTT. Residues: CASSLERTDTQYF.

The chain uses TRBV2 and TRBJ1-6, with D possibly TRBD1 on 5 matching bases. The CDR3 runs 14 residues. CDR1 SNHLY and CDR2 FYNNEI come from the germline V gene. The V and J ends lost 8 bases and 7 bases respectively, with 15 bases between them. CDR3: CASVGGIRNSPLHF. CDR3 DNA sequence: TGTGCCAGCGTTGGGGGAATCCGCAATTCACCCCTCCACTTT.

The chain uses TRBV27 and TRBJ1-4; 7 bases agree with TRBD1. CDR3 length: 14 residues. The germline V gene has CDR1 MNHEY and CDR2 SMNVEV (reference sequence). The V segment lost 8 bases and the J segment 5 bases; nucleotides outside the gene matches: 8. CDR3 residues: CASGPWDRNEKLFF. CDR3 DNA sequence: TGTGCCAGCGGACCTTGGGACAGAAATGAAAAACTGTTTTTT.

The DNA for the CDR3 is TGTGCCATCAGTTACGACAGGTTTGGTTCACCCCTCCACTTT. This sequence encodes CAISYDRFGSPLHF. The genes are TRBV10-3 and TRBJ1-6; possible D gene TRBD1, 6 bases. Germline values: CDR1 ENHRY, CDR2 SYGVKD. CDR3 length equals 14 residues. V was shortened by 5 bases and J by 9 bases, with 14 bases between the two germline ends.

The genes are TRBV7-9 and TRBJ1-2; TRBD1 matches 7 bases. The CDR3 covers 13 residues. CDR1 and CDR2 (germline): SEHNR, FQNEAQ (reference sequence). Germline trimming cut 3 bases from V and 4 bases from J; bases unmatched to any gene: 2. CDR3 residues: CASSFTGVYGYTF. The CDR3 region has the DNA TGTGCCAGCAGCTTCACAGGGGTCTATGGCTACACCTTC.

The chain has TRBV7-9 and TRBJ2-7; D gene unclear. Germline assignment: CDR1 SEHNR and CDR2 FQNEAQ (reference sequence). Trimming left V 1 base short and J 5 bases short, with 12 bases between. This CDR3 region has 14 residues. The CDR3 reads CASSLGLAVNEQYF. The CDR3 coding sequence is TGTGCCAGCAGCTTAGGTCTCGCAGTCAACGAGCAGTACTTC.

V gene TRBV21-1 combines with J gene TRBJ1-4. TRBV21-1 is recorded as a pseudogene. The CDR3 is made up of 14 amino acids. CDR3 DNA sequence: TGTGCCAGCAGCAGATTTGCAACTAATGAAAAACTGTTTTTT. Amino acids: CASSRFATNEKLFF.

This clone appeared once. The chain links TRBV21-1 to TRBJ2-3; the listed D gene, TRBD1, was not tested against the DNA. TRBV21-1 is flagged as a pseudogene. This CDR3 contains 17 residues. The DNA for the CDR3 is TGTGCCAGCAGCAAGGGTCGCTCCGGGACAAAGACAGATACGCAGTATTTT. It codes for CASSKGRSGTKTDTQYF.

The rearrangement links TRBV10-3 to TRBJ2-5, with 9 bases fitting TRBD2. This CDR3 is 18 amino acids long. Germline trimming cut 6 bases from V and 5 bases from J; bases unmatched to any gene: 19. Germline V gene data show CDR1 as ENHRY and CDR2 as SYGVKD. CDR3 DNA: TGTGCCATCAGGGCGGGCGGAGGCGGGGGGGTTCCGGGCGAGACCCAGTACTTC. This sequence encodes CAIRAGGGGGVPGETQYF.

This clone has more than one count but fewer than ten. For the CDR3, the DNA is TGTGCCAGCTCACTTACAGGGTTCAATCAGCCCCAGCATTTT. The encoded protein is CASSLTGFNQPQHF. The chain employs TRBV18 and TRBJ1-5; possible D gene TRBD1, 6 bases. Germline-derived CDR1 and CDR2 are KGHSH and LQKENI. V shed 4 bases and J shed 3 bases, with 10 bases lying between them. This CDR3 region has 14 residues.

The chain combines TRBV2 with TRBJ2-4; TRBD1 might be the D (5 bases). The CDR3 runs 14 residues. Per the germline V gene, CDR1 is SNHLY and CDR2 is FYNNEI. Between the trimmed V and J ends, which lost 7 bases and 8 bases, there was a span of 18 bases. This CDR3 is CASTLPRRAHIQYF. Here the CDR3 DNA reads TGTGCCAGCACCCTCCCGCGCAGGGCGCACATTCAGTACTTC.

V is TRBV6-5 and J is TRBJ1-2; the D is unclear. Germline values: CDR1 MNHEY, CDR2 SVGAGI. The CDR3 covers 14 residues. V dropped 6 bases and J dropped 4 bases, with 15 bases sitting between them. In nucleotides, the CDR3 is TGTGCCAGCAGGTATACGCAGGAGCCCTATGGCTACACCTTC. It yields the protein CASRYTQEPYGYTF.

This chain connects TRBV2 to TRBJ2-2; 7 bases line up with TRBD2. Per the germline V gene, CDR1 is SNHLY and CDR2 is FYNNEI. V trimming: 6 bases; J trimming: 0 bases; junction bases outside the gene matches: 7. The CDR3 contains 16 residues. Here the CDR3 reads CASSREVHANTGELFF. The CDR3 DNA is TGTGCCAGCAGCCGGGAGGTACACGCGAACACCGGGGAGCTGTTTTTT.

This clone turned up a few times. The chain couples TRBV19 to TRBJ2-7; D not certain. Trimming took off 4 bases at V and 0 bases at J, with 10 bases between the two ends. This CDR3 spans 14 amino acids. CDR1 LNHDA and CDR2 SQIVND come from the germline V gene (reference sequence). The CDR3 is CASSRARSSYEQYF. In DNA form, the CDR3 reads TGTGCCAGTAGTAGAGCCAGGAGCTCCTACGAGCAGTACTTC.

This clone was seen a handful of times. J is TRBJ2-3 and V is TRBV5-4, with TRBD1 matching over 7 bases. This CDR3 is built from 15 residues. Germline CDR1 reads SGHNT; CDR2 reads YYREEE (reference sequence). The junction had 1 base not matched to a gene; V was cut back by 0 bases and J by 0 bases. CDR3 bases: TGTGCCAGCAGCTTGGGACAGGGAAGCACAGATACGCAGTATTTT. Its translation is CASSLGQGSTDTQYF.

The table lists this clone with a count of one. V and J are TRBV2 and TRBJ2-3; TRBD1 matches 7 bases. V gave up 5 bases and J gave up 2 bases; unmatched junction bases: 7. Germline V CDR1 and CDR2: SNHLY, FYNNEI. The CDR3 has 15 residues. This CDR3 reads CASSSQGTHTDTQYF. CDR3 in DNA: TGTGCCAGCAGTTCACAGGGGACCCACACAGATACGCAGTATTTT.

CDR3 in amino acids: CASSLRSNSFNYGYTF. The CDR3 DNA is TGTGCCAGCAGCTTAAGAAGCAACAGCTTTAACTATGGCTACACCTTC. V gene TRBV7-3 combines with J gene TRBJ1-2, with unresolved D. Germline CDR1 SGHTA, CDR2 FQGTGA. The germline V and J ends were trimmed by 1 base and 1 base, with 13 bases remaining between them. CDR3 length: 16 residues.

The J gene is TRBJ2-7, the V gene TRBV5-8; the D call may be TRBD1 or TRBD2 (5 bases each). This CDR3 region has 15 residues. Germline CDR1 is SGHTS and CDR2 is YDEGEE. The V end was cut by 3 bases, the J end by 2 bases, with 15 bases between. The CDR3 spells CASSYARGATYEQYF. CDR3 in DNA: TGTGCCAGCAGCTATGCAAGAGGGGCGACCTACGAGCAGTACTTC. Using reference TRBV5-8 and TRBJ2-7 for the parts outside the CDR3, the full variable domain is EAGVTQSPTHLIKTRGQQATLRCSPISGHTSVYWYQQALGLGLQFLLWYDEGEERNRGNFPPRFSGRQFPNYSSELNVNALELEDSALYLCASSYARGATYEQYFGPGTRLTVT.